The source of this T cell receptor beta chain is a study of blood T cell repertoires in COVID-19. The CDR3 runs 15 residues. J lost 5 bases, V lost 5 bases, and 7 bases had no gene match. The germline gives CDR1 SEHNR, CDR2 FQNEAQ (reference sequence). Some clones are missing from TCRdb's copy, which holds only in-frame ones; the method was immunoSEQ multiplex PCR. The table shows 250,000 to 350,000 clones, with approximately 89% occurring only once. The J gene is TRBJ2-1, the V gene TRBV7-9, with 9 bases matching TRBD2. The sequenced sample consisted of peripheral blood. The receptor was derived from a woman aged 45 to 65 who had recovered from COVID-19. The CDR3 coding sequence is TGTGCCAGCAGCAGGGGACTAGCTCAAAACAATGAGCAGTTCTTC. Encoded protein: CASSRGLAQNNEQFF.